The 24 T cell receptor beta chains listed next were all sequenced from one sample in a study of blood T cell repertoires in COVID-19. The data were produced by immunoSEQ multiplex PCR, yet TCRdb's version contains in-frame clones alone and is incomplete. The sample contains 90,000 or so clones, approximately 85% of which appear only once. The sequencing input was peripheral blood. The receptors stem from a human donor in a cohort sampled during active COVID-19.

V is TRBV5-4 and J is TRBJ2-5; 9 nucleotides match TRBD2. The CDR3 is 17 amino acids. The ends lost 6 bases at V and 6 bases at J; junction bases unmatched: 18. Germline V gives CDR1 SGHNT, CDR2 YYREEE (reference sequence). CDR3 sequence reads: CASTPSPQVSGRKTQYF. For the CDR3, the DNA is TGTGCCAGCACCCCTTCCCCCCAGGTTAGCGGGAGAAAGACCCAGTACTTC.

This clone was observed a handful of times. V gene TRBV2 combines with J gene TRBJ2-3, with no clear D. V dropped 6 bases and J dropped 0 bases, with 4 bases sitting between them. The length of the CDR3 is 12 residues. Looked up from germline, CDR1 is SNHLY and CDR2 is FYNNEI. CDR3 nucleotides: TGTGCCAGCAGCGTAAGCACAGATACGCAGTATTTT. Translation: CASSVSTDTQYF.

This clone showed up just once. The V and J genes are TRBV5-1 and TRBJ2-6; 7 positions agree with TRBD1. Trimming removed 3 bases from V and 0 bases from J; junction bases left unmatched: 9. The CDR3 loop spans 18 amino acids. The germline CDR1 and CDR2 sequences are SGHRS and YFSETQ. CDR3 coding DNA: TGCGCCAGCAGCTCGGGACAGACGAAGCTCTCTGGGGCCAACGTCCTGACTTTC. Protein: CASSSGQTKLSGANVLTF.

V usage is TRBV6-5 and J usage is TRBJ1-3; D not resolved. The CDR3 consists of 15 residues. Deletions cut 6 bases from V and 0 bases from J, with 12 bases between. Germline-derived CDR1 and CDR2 are MNHEY and SVGAGI. The CDR3 here is CASSLTPYSGNTIYF. The CDR3, as DNA: TGTGCCAGCAGCTTGACACCGTACTCTGGAAACACCATATATTTT.

The V and J genes are TRBV5-5 and TRBJ1-6; 7 nucleotides align to TRBD1. The CDR3 extends over 14 amino acids. Germline CDR1 is SGHKS and CDR2 is YYEKEE (reference sequence). The V gene end was trimmed by 3 bases and the J gene end by 8 bases; junction bases not matched to a gene: 5. The CDR3 is CASSSDRRDSPLHF. The CDR3 DNA reads TGTGCCAGCAGCTCGGACAGGAGGGATTCACCCCTCCACTTT.

The chain has TRBV29-1 and TRBJ1-3; D not resolved. In germline, CDR1 is SQVTM, CDR2 ANQGSEA. Trimming left V 1 base short and J 2 bases short, with 3 bases between. This CDR3 region has 12 residues. CDR3 nucleotide sequence: TGCAGCGTTGAAGTAACTGGAAACACCATATATTTT. This sequence encodes CSVEVTGNTIYF.

V gene TRBV4-1 combines with J gene TRBJ2-1; 10 nucleotides match TRBD2. CDR1 MGHRA and CDR2 YSYEKL come from the germline V gene. The CDR3 sequence is 14 residues long. Trimming took 5 bases from V and 7 from J; bases not matched to a gene: 5. CDR3 sequence: CASSDTSGVNEQFF. CDR3 sequence (DNA): TGCGCCAGCAGCGACACTAGCGGGGTTAATGAGCAGTTCTTC.

J is TRBJ2-3 and V is TRBV18; possible D gene TRBD2, 5 bases. CDR3 length equals 12 residues. CDR1 KGHSH and CDR2 LQKENI come from the germline V gene. V gave up 3 bases and J gave up 5 bases, with 6 bases separating them. CDR3 DNA sequence: TGTGCCAGCTCACCGAGGGTAGATACGCAGTATTTT. Protein product: CASSPRVDTQYF.

The chain is built from TRBV7-2 and TRBJ2-2; 13 bases map to TRBD2. Germline V gene lookup returns CDR1 SGHTA and CDR2 FQGNSA. V dropped 5 bases and J dropped 5; count of bases not matched to a gene: 8. The CDR3 is 17 residues long. CDR3 protein: CASSNLGLAGATGELFF. In DNA, the CDR3 is TGTGCCAGCAGCAACCTCGGACTAGCGGGGGCTACCGGGGAGCTGTTTTTT.

This clone was found a few times. The gene calls are TRBV9 and TRBJ2-2; D is possibly TRBD1 (5 bases). V dropped 5 bases and J dropped 2 bases, with 10 bases sitting between them. Germline-derived CDR1 and CDR2 are SGDLS and YYNGEE. This CDR3 comprises 14 residues. The CDR3 loop is CASRGQGNTGELFF. CDR3 nucleotides: TGTGCCAGCAGAGGGCAGGGAAACACCGGGGAGCTGTTTTTT.

Only a few counts were recorded for this clone. CDR3 residues: CASSRLDRPSADTQYF. The CDR3, as DNA: TGTGCCAGCAGTAGGTTGGACAGGCCCTCGGCAGATACGCAGTATTTT. The chain joins TRBV28 to TRBJ2-3; 7 bases match TRBD1. V dropped 5 bases and J dropped 4; count of bases not matched to a gene: 12. The CDR3 consists of 16 residues. Germline values: CDR1 MDHEN, CDR2 SYDVKM.

The chain is built from TRBV12-3 or TRBV12-4 and TRBJ1-2; possibly TRBD1 for D (6 bases). Trimming removed 11 bases from V and 8 bases from J, with 21 bases in between. This CDR3 has 13 amino acids. The CDR3 loop is CAQEGGARKGYTF. The DNA for the CDR3 is TGTGCCCAAGAAGGGGGGGCGCGAAAAGGCTACACCTTC.

The chain has TRBV7-7 and TRBJ2-1; maybe TRBD1 (5 bases). The CDR3 sequence is 15 residues long. Germline V gives CDR1 SSHAT, CDR2 FNYEAQ (reference sequence). The V and J ends lost 2 bases and 5 bases respectively, with 13 bases between them. CDR3 nucleotides: TGTGCCAGCAGCTTATCGTTGGGCAGGGACAATGAGCAGTTCTTC. This gives the protein CASSLSLGRDNEQFF. The full variable domain, with the rest looked up from reference TRBV7-7 and TRBJ2-1, is GAGVSQSPRYKVTKRGQDVTLRCDPISSHATLYWYQQALGQGPEFLTYFNYEAQPDKSGLPSDRFSAERPEGSISTLTIQRTEQRDSAMYRCASSLSLGRDNEQFFGPGTRLTVL.

In regard to this clone: This CDR3 is also generated by other DNA sequences in the sample. The V and J genes are TRBV9 and TRBJ2-3; 8 bases align to TRBD1. The CDR3 consists of 14 residues. Germline V CDR1 and CDR2: SGDLS, YYNGEE. V lost 0 bases, J lost 3 bases, and 0 bases stayed unmatched. Here the CDR3 reads CASSVGQGTDTQYF. The CDR3 region has the DNA TGTGCCAGCAGCGTAGGACAGGGGACAGATACGCAGTATTTT.

This chain links TRBV5-8 with TRBJ1-1; tentative D call: TRBD1 (5 bases). The V end lost 4 bases, the J end lost 1 base, and 11 bases lay between the germline ends. Germline values: CDR1 SGHTS, CDR2 YDEGEE. This CDR3 contains 14 residues. The CDR3 nucleotides read TGTGCCAGCAGCGCGACTCAGGGGAACACTGAAGCTTTCTTT. Translated: CASSATQGNTEAFF.

For the CDR3, the DNA is TGTGCCGCGGAAAGCCCCGGGGAGCTGTTTTTT. Translation: CAAESPGELFF. V is TRBV3-1 (or the pseudogene TRBV3-2) and J is TRBJ2-2, with D hard to call. V was shortened by 11 bases and J by 6 bases, with 10 bases between the two germline ends. The CDR3 loop spans 11 amino acids. Germline V gives CDR1 LGHDT, CDR2 YNNKEL (reference sequence).

This clone has only one observation. This chain uses TRBV6-6 with TRBJ2-4; 11 positions agree with TRBD1. The CDR3 has 15 residues. Germline CDR1 reads MNHNY; CDR2 reads SVGAGI (reference sequence). Losses at the gene ends were 6 bases for V and 9 bases for J; bases not matched to a gene: 10. CDR3 nucleotides: TGTGCCAGCAGCTTGGACAGGGGGCAAGGAAGCATTCAGTACTTC. Residues: CASSLDRGQGSIQYF.

This rearrangement joins TRBV24-1 to TRBJ2-5; 8 positions match TRBD2. The germline CDR1 and CDR2 sequences are KGHDR and SFDVKD. The J segment lost 4 bases and the V segment lost 6 bases, leaving 6 bases of the junction unmatched. The CDR3 runs 14 residues. CDR3: CATSLSGGPETQYF. CDR3 DNA: TGTGCCACCAGTCTCTCGGGAGGGCCAGAGACCCAGTACTTC.

This clone was recorded once. This CDR3 is also generated by other DNA sequences in the sample. The chain couples TRBV12-3 or TRBV12-4 to TRBJ1-1; tentative D call: TRBD1 (6 bases). With 5 bases removed from V and 7 bases from J, the gap between germline ends came to 14 bases. This CDR3 has 13 amino acids. The chain's CDR3 is CASSPSGGGEAFF. DNA of the CDR3: TGTGCCAGCAGTCCCTCGGGGGGCGGTGAAGCTTTCTTT.

The rearrangement links TRBV9 to TRBJ2-2; perhaps TRBD2 as D (5 bases). CDR1 and CDR2 from the germline V gene are SGDLS and YYNGEE. With 2 bases removed from V and 1 base from J, the gap between germline ends came to 9 bases. The CDR3 has 15 amino acids. The CDR3 DNA follows: TGTGCCAGCAGCGTCAGGACTGGGAACACCGGGGAGCTGTTTTTT. This encodes CASSVRTGNTGELFF.

The chain uses TRBV10-1 and TRBJ2-5, with 9 bases lining up with TRBD1. This CDR3 region has 14 residues. The germline V gene encodes CDR1 WNHNN and CDR2 SYGVQD (reference sequence). V shed 3 bases and J 3 bases; nucleotides not matched to a gene: 2. The CDR3 bases are TGCGCCAGCAGTGATGGGACAGGGAAAGAGACCCAGTACTTC. This gives the protein CASSDGTGKETQYF.

This clone has a single count. The rearrangement links TRBV28 to TRBJ1-2; D ambiguous. CDR3 length: 13 amino acids. Germline V gene lookup returns CDR1 MDHEN and CDR2 SYDVKM. Trimming removed 8 bases from V and 8 bases from J, with 18 bases in between. In DNA, the CDR3 is TGTGCCAGCTCAACGCCTCAAAAGCGGGGCTACACCTTC. It encodes CASSTPQKRGYTF.

The CDR3 sequence: CASSLLDRGEQYF. In DNA form, the CDR3 reads TGTGCCAGCAGCTTATTGGACAGGGGCGAGCAGTACTTC. The chain is built from TRBV7-2 and TRBJ2-7; 9 bases line up with TRBD1. CDR3 length: 13 residues. Germline V gene sequence: CDR1 SGHTA, CDR2 FQGNSA. V trimming: 2 bases; J trimming: 6 bases; junction bases outside the gene matches: 2. The full variable domain, completed using reference TRBV7-2 and TRBJ2-7, is GAGVSQSPSNKVTEKGKDVELRCDPISGHTALYWYRQSLGQGLEFLIYFQGNSAPDKSGLPSDRFSAERTGGSVSTLTIQRTQQEDSAVYLCASSLLDRGEQYFGPGTRLTVT.

The V call is TRBV5-1, the J call TRBJ2-7; 10 nucleotides match TRBD1. Germline V gene sequence: CDR1 SGHRS, CDR2 YFSETQ. The CDR3 sequence is 14 residues long. After removal of 4 bases from V and 3 bases from J, the junction contained 4 bases not matched to a gene. CDR3 loop: CASSPGQGGYEQYF. As DNA, the CDR3 is TGCGCCAGCAGCCCCGGACAGGGGGGCTACGAGCAGTACTTC.